The 29 T cell receptor beta chains given below trace back to one sample, sequenced in a study of blood T cell repertoires in COVID-19. This table comes from immunoSEQ multiplex PCR, and its TCRdb copy is limited to in-frame clones, with some not included. The data show 150,000 to 200,000 clones, about 92% seen once. Sequencing was performed on peripheral blood. Source of these receptors: a woman aged 60-75 years with COVID-19, enrolled during active disease.

This chain connects TRBV5-6 to TRBJ2-1; maybe TRBD1 (5 bases). V was shortened by 0 bases and J by 4 bases, with 8 bases between the two germline ends. The CDR3 loop spans 14 amino acids. Germline V gene sequence: CDR1 SGHDT, CDR2 YYEEEE. The chain's CDR3 is CASSLGQRYNEQFF. In DNA, the CDR3 is TGTGCCAGCAGCTTGGGACAGAGATACAATGAGCAGTTCTTC.

This chain uses TRBV9 with TRBJ1-2, with D uncertain. Germline values: CDR1 SGDLS, CDR2 YYNGEE. V was pared by 3 bases and J by 4 bases, with 7 bases between. CDR3 size: 12 residues. The CDR3 loop is CASSAGFYGYTF. CDR3 in DNA: TGTGCCAGCAGCGCAGGTTTCTATGGCTACACCTTC.

V and J are TRBV9 and TRBJ1-3, with 7 positions matching TRBD1. V shed 3 bases and J 2 bases; nucleotides not matched to a gene: 8. The CDR3 is 16 amino acids. The germline V gene has CDR1 SGDLS and CDR2 YYNGEE. The CDR3 spells CASSGRQGGAGNTIYF. CDR3 bases: TGTGCCAGCAGCGGCCGACAGGGAGGAGCTGGAAACACCATATATTTT. Full variable domain (missing parts from reference TRBV9 and TRBJ1-3): DSGVTQTPKHLITATGQRVTLRCSPRSGDLSVYWYQQSLDQGLQFLIQYYNGEERAKGNILERFSAQQFPDLHSELNLSSLELGDSALYFCASSGRQGGAGNTIYFGEGSWLTVV.

The rearrangement joins TRBV19 to TRBJ1-1; 12 nucleotides agree with TRBD1. V lost 7 bases and J lost 1; bases outside the gene matches: 10. This CDR3 is built from 17 residues. Germline V gives CDR1 LNHDA, CDR2 SQIVND (reference sequence). CDR3 nucleotides: TGTGCCAGTATCACCTCCTGGGGACAGGGGGCGAACACTGAAGCTTTCTTT. The encoded protein is CASITSWGQGANTEAFF.

V is TRBV18 and J is TRBJ2-3; D gene ambiguous. With 3 bases removed from V and 2 bases from J, the gap between germline ends came to 12 bases. The length of the CDR3 is 15 residues. Germline CDR1 KGHSH, CDR2 LQKENI. The CDR3 protein is CASSPRQQPTDTQYF. The CDR3 DNA reads TGTGCCAGCTCACCTCGCCAACAACCCACAGATACGCAGTATTTT.

This chain uses TRBV5-1 with TRBJ1-2; D remains unclear. The germline V gene encodes CDR1 SGHRS and CDR2 YFSETQ. This CDR3 is built from 17 residues. V was clipped by 4 bases and J by 1 base, with 20 bases between them. In DNA, the CDR3 is TGCGCCAGCAGCCACCGGCGTCCGGGCGGACTTAACTATGGCTACACCTTC. It codes for CASSHRRPGGLNYGYTF.

The rearrangement uses TRBV19 and TRBJ1-4, with TRBD1 matching over 8 bases. CDR1 and CDR2 (germline): LNHDA, SQIVND (reference sequence). The CDR3 covers 14 residues. The V segment lost 7 bases and the J segment 5 bases; nucleotides outside the gene matches: 6. Here the CDR3 reads CASTLTGDNEKLFF. In DNA, the CDR3 is TGTGCCAGTACCTTGACAGGGGACAATGAAAAACTGTTTTTT.

The genes are TRBV15 and TRBJ1-2, with a tentative D call TRBD1 (5 bases). CDR3 size: 15 residues. V shed 1 base and J shed 0 bases, with 9 bases lying between them. Germline-derived CDR1 and CDR2 are LNHNV and YYDKDF (reference sequence). The CDR3 is CATSRADRPNYGYTF. CDR3 nucleotides: TGTGCCACCAGCAGAGCAGACAGACCTAACTATGGCTACACCTTC.

The chain combines TRBV11-1 with TRBJ1-2; 9 nucleotides align to TRBD1. Looked up from germline, CDR1 is SGHAT and CDR2 is FQDESV (reference sequence). The CDR3 contains 14 residues. V lost 2 bases, J lost 4 bases, and 2 bases stayed unmatched. The CDR3 DNA follows: TGTGCCAGCAGCTTAACGGGACAGGGCTATGGCTACACCTTC. It codes for CASSLTGQGYGYTF.

This chain connects TRBV3-1 (or the pseudogene TRBV3-2) to TRBJ1-4; D gene ambiguous. V was clipped by 0 bases and J by 8 bases, with 10 bases between them. The CDR3 is made up of 14 amino acids. The germline CDR1 and CDR2 sequences are LGHDT and YNNKEL (reference sequence). CDR3 residues: CASSQDLEWEKLFF. CDR3 nucleotide sequence: TGTGCCAGCAGCCAAGATCTGGAGTGGGAAAAACTGTTTTTT.

Concerning this clone itself: In the same sample, other DNA sequences code for this CDR3. The chain employs TRBV9 and TRBJ2-2; 8 nucleotides agree with TRBD2. The CDR3 totals 15 residues. Germline V gene sequence: CDR1 SGDLS, CDR2 YYNGEE. With V trimmed by 2 bases and J by 2 bases, 2 bases remained unmatched. The CDR3 DNA reads as TGTGCCAGCAGCGTTAGCGGGGCCAACACCGGGGAGCTGTTTTTT. Translated: CASSVSGANTGELFF.

The V call is TRBV10-3, the J call TRBJ2-2, with D maybe TRBD1 (6 bases). CDR3 length: 14 amino acids. V was pared by 10 bases and J by 3 bases, with 15 bases between. CDR1 is ENHRY and CDR2 is SYGVKD in the germline V gene. CDR3 sequence (DNA): TGTGCCACGTCCCGGGACAAAGACACCGGGGAGCTGTTTTTT. Its translation: CATSRDKDTGELFF.

This sequence joins TRBV7-9 and TRBJ1-2; D unresolved. This CDR3 is 14 amino acids long. Trimming took 3 bases from V and 1 from J, leaving 9 bases between them. Germline lookup yields CDR1 SEHNR and CDR2 FQNEAQ (reference sequence). The CDR3 sequence is CASSFVSFNYGYTF. The CDR3 DNA reads as TGTGCCAGCAGCTTTGTTTCCTTTAACTATGGCTACACCTTC.

The V call is TRBV6-5, the J call TRBJ1-2; no firm D call. Trimming removed 8 bases at V and 5 bases at J, with 21 bases between. CDR1 and CDR2 (germline): MNHEY, SVGAGI. The CDR3 is made up of 15 amino acids. In nucleotides, the CDR3 is TGTGCCAGCCGAGTGGGGAGAGCAAACCTGTATGGCTACACCTTC. Its translation: CASRVGRANLYGYTF.

The chain has TRBV6-1 and TRBJ1-1; a weak D match, TRBD1 (5 bases). The germline CDR1 and CDR2 sequences are MNHNS and SASEGT. The CDR3 is made up of 15 amino acids. The V gene lost 3 bases and the J gene lost 3 bases, with 14 bases spanning the gap. The CDR3 DNA sequence: TGTGCCAGCAGTGACCACGGGGGGGAGGACACTGAAGCTTTCTTT. Residues: CASSDHGGEDTEAFF.

The chain is built from TRBV19 and TRBJ2-7, with D maybe TRBD2 (6 bases). The CDR3 consists of 16 residues. Looked up from germline, CDR1 is LNHDA and CDR2 is SQIVND (reference sequence). Trimming took off 1 base at V and 2 bases at J, with 15 bases between the two ends. CDR3 sequence: CASSIGGGVRAYEQYF. CDR3 coding DNA: TGTGCCAGTAGTATAGGAGGAGGGGTCAGAGCCTACGAGCAGTACTTC.

The V and J genes are TRBV7-2 and TRBJ2-3; 10 bases are a match to TRBD2. Trimming removed 6 bases from V and 5 bases from J; junction bases left unmatched: 8. CDR3 size: 15 residues. Germline CDR1 and CDR2: SGHTA and FQGNSA. The CDR3 protein is CASRHSGGQRDTQYF. Here the CDR3 DNA reads TGTGCCAGCAGACATAGCGGGGGGCAAAGAGATACGCAGTATTTT.

The gene calls are TRBV5-4 and TRBJ2-3; no clear D gene. The CDR3 loop spans 14 amino acids. Germline CDR1 is SGHNT and CDR2 is YYREEE (reference sequence). V shed 1 base and J shed 4 bases, with 10 bases lying between them. The CDR3 here is CASSLRLPADTQYF. CDR3 bases: TGTGCCAGCAGCTTGCGGTTGCCGGCAGATACGCAGTATTTT.

This chain uses TRBV6-6 with TRBJ1-2; 7 nucleotides align to TRBD1. The CDR3 has 13 residues. V trimming: 2 bases; J trimming: 6 bases; junction bases outside the gene matches: 3. Germline CDR1 reads MNHNY; CDR2 reads SVGAGI (reference sequence). The CDR3 sequence is CASSYIDRDGYTF. The CDR3 bases are TGTGCCAGCAGTTACATCGACAGGGATGGCTACACCTTC.

The V call is TRBV6-5, the J call TRBJ1-6; TRBD1 agrees at 7 bases. This CDR3 region has 15 residues. V lost 5 bases, J lost 13 bases, and 14 bases stayed unmatched. Looked up from germline, CDR1 is MNHEY and CDR2 is SVGAGI. The CDR3: CASSLTGDSQFPLHF. The DNA of the CDR3 is TGTGCCAGCAGTCTTACAGGGGATTCGCAATTTCCCCTCCACTTT.

The chain recombines TRBV7-6 with TRBJ2-7; the match to TRBD1 covers 7 bases. The CDR3 runs to 16 residues. J lost 6 bases, V lost 0 bases, and 11 bases had no gene match. From germline, CDR1 is SGHVS and CDR2 FNYEAQ. CDR3 DNA: TGTGCCAGCAGCTTAGCACGTGGACAGGAGGTTAGCGAGCAGTACTTC. This codes for CASSLARGQEVSEQYF.

This clone was detected once. J is TRBJ2-2 and V is TRBV6-6; TRBD1 is a possible D gene (5 bases). Trimming removed 5 bases from V and 4 bases from J, with 8 bases in between. The CDR3 loop spans 13 amino acids. The germline V gene encodes CDR1 MNHNY and CDR2 SVGAGI (reference sequence). The CDR3 nucleotides read TGTGCCAGCAGTCCTCAGGGCACCGGGGAGCTGTTTTTT. Translating gives CASSPQGTGELFF.

The chain couples TRBV30 to TRBJ2-5; TRBD2 agrees at 10 bases. The CDR3 contains 13 residues. After removal of 2 bases from V and 5 bases from J, the junction contained 2 bases not matched to a gene. Germline lookup yields CDR1 GTSNPN and CDR2 SVGIG (reference sequence). The CDR3 nucleotides are TGTGCCTGGAGTAGCGGGGGGGCTGAGACCCAGTACTTC. Amino acid sequence: CAWSSGGAETQYF. The full variable domain, rest sourced from reference TRBV30 and TRBJ2-5, is SQTIHQWPATLVQPVGSPLSLECTVEGTSNPNLYWYRQAAGRGLQLLFYSVGIGQISSEVPQNLSASRPQDRQFILSSKKLLLSDSGFYLCAWSSGGAETQYFGPGTRLLVL.

This clone was picked up one time. V gene TRBV2 combines with J gene TRBJ1-5, with D unclear. CDR3 length: 13 residues. Trimming removed 7 bases at V and 0 bases at J, with 7 bases between. Germline-derived CDR1 and CDR2 are SNHLY and FYNNEI. The CDR3 loop reads CASMAVSNQPQHF. CDR3 DNA: TGTGCCAGCATGGCAGTTAGCAATCAGCCCCAGCATTTT.

The CDR3, as DNA: TGTGCCAGCAGCTTAGAGGGCAGGGTAACTAACTATGGCTACACCTTC. Protein: CASSLEGRVTNYGYTF. This chain connects TRBV7-2 to TRBJ1-2; possible D gene TRBD1, 5 bases. The CDR3 is 16 residues long. CDR1 and CDR2 (germline): SGHTA, FQGNSA. The germline V and J ends were trimmed by 1 base and 0 bases, with 12 bases remaining between them.

V gene TRBV6-5 combines with J gene TRBJ1-4; maybe TRBD1 (5 bases). The V gene's germline CDR1 is MNHEY and CDR2 SVGAGI. CDR3 size: 15 residues. Trimming pared 0 bases from V and 5 bases from J, leaving 10 bases between. As DNA, the CDR3 is TGTGCCAGCAGTTACTCCCCAGGGATGAATGAAAAACTGTTTTTT. Protein product: CASSYSPGMNEKLFF.

The chain links TRBV12-3 or TRBV12-4 to TRBJ1-2, with D tentatively TRBD1 (5 bases). The germline V and J ends were trimmed by 10 bases and 4 bases, with 16 bases remaining between them. The CDR3 runs 13 residues. This CDR3 is CATLMGGGYGYTF. For the CDR3, the DNA is TGTGCCACCCTGATGGGGGGAGGCTATGGCTACACCTTC.

This chain joins TRBV6-5 and TRBJ2-3; D gene uncertain. The CDR3 is 13 amino acids. V lost 6 bases and J lost 3, with 10 bases in between. Germline V CDR1 and CDR2: MNHEY, SVGAGI. The DNA for the CDR3 is TGTGCCAGCAGCAGACTTACAACAGATACGCAGTATTTT. Protein product: CASSRLTTDTQYF.

This CDR3 is CAAERSTGGSFGYTF. The DNA of the CDR3 is TGTGCCGCCGAGAGGTCGACAGGGGGCAGCTTTGGCTACACCTTC. This chain joins TRBV19 and TRBJ1-2; 10 bases agree with TRBD1. In germline, CDR1 is LNHDA, CDR2 SQIVND (reference sequence). The CDR3 has 15 amino acids. Trimming at V came to 11 bases and at J to 7 bases, leaving 16 bases not matched to a gene.